The 5 T cell receptor beta chains reported below all come from one sample, sequenced in a study of Graves' ophthalmopathy and Graves' hyperthyroidism. The TCR beta CDR3 regions underwent amplification from RNA transcripts. HTBI-primed RT-PCR formed the first round, and a multiplex PCR formed the second. One entry per CDR3 protein results from TCRdb running MiXCR on the multiplex PCR reads. There are a few hundred thousand distinct CDR3 sequences in the sample; about 16% occur only once, and approximately 7% lies in the top ten. Sequencing was performed on peripheral blood. These receptors came from a woman younger than 35 with stable Graves' hyperthyroidism.

This clonotype was picked up a small number of times. The chain is built from TRBV12-3 or TRBV12-4 and TRBJ1-6; 10 bases match TRBD1. After removal of 3 bases from V and 10 bases from J, the junction contained 6 bases not matched to a gene. The CDR3 loop spans 15 amino acids. As DNA, the CDR3 is TGTGCCAGCAGTTTGCGGACAGGGGGATGGTCACCCCTCCACTTT. As protein: CASSLRTGGWSPLHF.

J is TRBJ1-5 and V is TRBV2; D is uncertain. This CDR3 has 17 residues. Germline CDR1 and CDR2: SNHLY and FYNNEI. Between the trimmed V and J ends, which lost 6 bases and 3 bases, there was a span of 21 bases. This CDR3 reads CASSPIPLREANQPQHF. The DNA for the CDR3 is TGTGCCAGCAGCCCCATTCCCCTTCGGGAGGCCAATCAGCCCCAGCATTTT.

This clonotype turned up a few times. A single base separates this from a much larger clone, so it may be a read error. The chain is built from TRBV7-6 and TRBJ1-5; 8 nucleotides line up with TRBD1. This CDR3 comprises 15 residues. Germline V gene lookup returns CDR1 SGHVS and CDR2 FNYEAQ. CDR3 loop: CASGFGQGPGQPQHF. In DNA form, the CDR3 reads TGTGCCAGCGGCTTTGGACAGGGACCAGGTCAGCCCCAGCATTTT. Filled out from reference TRBV7-6 and TRBJ1-5, the complete variable domain reads GAGVSQSPRYKVTKRGQDVALRCDPISGHVSLYWYRQALGQGPEFLTYFNYEAQQDKSGLPNDRFSAERPEGSISTLTIQRTEQRDSAMYRCASGFGQGPGQPQHFGDGTRLSIL.

This clonotype was observed a handful of times. With a much larger clone just one base away, this may be a read error. The V gene is TRBV20-1, the J gene TRBJ1-1; D is undetermined. The CDR3 spans 10 residues. V lost 3 bases and J 5 bases, leaving 4 bases between the germline ends. Looked up from germline, CDR1 is DFQATT and CDR2 is SNEGSKA (reference sequence). The CDR3 sequence is CSARWTEAFF. CDR3 in DNA: TGCAGTGCTAGGTGGACTGAAGCTTTCTTT.

This clonotype was detected many times. This rearrangement joins TRBV4-1 to TRBJ1-3; 7 nucleotides match TRBD1. The V segment lost 3 bases and the J segment 0 bases; nucleotides outside the gene matches: 8. In germline, CDR1 is MGHRA, CDR2 YSYEKL. The CDR3 extends over 17 amino acids. CDR3 nucleotides: TGCGCCAGCAGCCACGACTCGGGACAGCGCTCTGGAAACACCATATATTTT. Translated: CASSHDSGQRSGNTIYF.